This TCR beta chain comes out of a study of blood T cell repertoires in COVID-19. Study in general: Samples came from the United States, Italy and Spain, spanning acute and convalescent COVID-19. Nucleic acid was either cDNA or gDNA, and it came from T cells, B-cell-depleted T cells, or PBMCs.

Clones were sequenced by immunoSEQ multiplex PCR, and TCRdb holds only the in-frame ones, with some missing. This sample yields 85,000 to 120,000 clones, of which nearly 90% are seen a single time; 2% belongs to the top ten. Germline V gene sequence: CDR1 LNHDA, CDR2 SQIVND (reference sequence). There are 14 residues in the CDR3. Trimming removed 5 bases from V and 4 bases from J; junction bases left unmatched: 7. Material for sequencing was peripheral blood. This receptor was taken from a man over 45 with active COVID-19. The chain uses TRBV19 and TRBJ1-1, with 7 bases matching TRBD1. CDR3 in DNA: TGTGCCAGTAGTGGAGACAGGGCCGGCACTGAAGCTTTCTTT. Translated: CASSGDRAGTEAFF.